Below are 30 T cell receptor beta chains sequenced from a single sample in a study of blood T cell repertoires in COVID-19 (dated by TCRdb to the early 2020s). Library preparation employed the immunoSEQ multiplex PCR assay. The source is immuneACCESS, and TCRdb retained only in-frame sequences with V and J called. Part of the clones is not carried over; for the studies checked, unresolved V genes explain less than half of this, and the remainder is unexplained. This sample holds 200,000 or so clones; more than 85% were observed only once. 0.7% to 0.85% of the sample belongs to the ten largest clones. The sample comprised peripheral blood. Receptors originate from a man in his sixties with COVID-19, enrolled during active disease.

The J gene is TRBJ1-1, the V gene TRBV20-1; no firm D call. There are 16 residues in the CDR3. V was shortened by 3 bases and J by 0 bases, with 17 bases between the two germline ends. Germline-derived CDR1 and CDR2 are DFQATT and SNEGSKA (reference sequence). The CDR3 region is CSASSQVTLMNTEAFF. The CDR3 DNA follows: TGCAGTGCTAGTAGTCAGGTCACCCTCATGAACACTGAAGCTTTCTTT.

The rearrangement links TRBV28 to TRBJ1-4; possibly TRBD1 for D (6 bases). CDR3 length: 14 amino acids. Looked up from germline, CDR1 is MDHEN and CDR2 is SYDVKM. V lost 6 bases and J lost 7, with 15 bases in between. The CDR3 here is CASSSDSLGEKLFF. Here the CDR3 DNA reads TGTGCCAGCAGCTCGGACAGCCTCGGTGAAAAACTGTTTTTT.

The chain combines TRBV19 with TRBJ1-5; D is uncertain. V was clipped by 6 bases and J by 4 bases, with 7 bases between them. This CDR3 has 12 amino acids. The germline V gene encodes CDR1 LNHDA and CDR2 SQIVND (reference sequence). The DNA of the CDR3 is TGTGCCAGTAGCCTTAAAAATCAGCCCCAGCATTTT. It encodes CASSLKNQPQHF.

The chain links TRBV12-5 to TRBJ2-7, with 8 nucleotides matching TRBD1. The CDR3 is 17 amino acids. The germline V gene encodes CDR1 LGHNT and CDR2 FRNRAP. V shed 0 bases and J 2 bases; nucleotides not matched to a gene: 9. Here the CDR3 reads CASGLVQMGQATYEQYF. Here the CDR3 DNA reads TGTGCTAGTGGTTTGGTACAAATGGGACAGGCTACCTACGAGCAGTACTTC.

The V gene is TRBV5-4, the J gene TRBJ2-3; D possibly uses TRBD1 or TRBD2 (6 bases each). The CDR3 is 15 amino acids. Germline CDR1 is SGHNT and CDR2 is YYREEE (reference sequence). Trimming removed 4 bases at V and 3 bases at J, with 15 bases between. CDR3 loop: CASSLGGRNTDTQYF. The CDR3 bases are TGTGCCAGCAGCCTGGGGGGCCGAAATACAGATACGCAGTATTTT.

The gene calls are TRBV5-1 and TRBJ2-5, with D maybe TRBD1 (6 bases). The CDR3 is 15 residues long. Trimming took off 0 bases at V and 1 base at J, with 10 bases between the two ends. Germline CDR1 and CDR2: SGHRS and YFSETQ. CDR3 sequence (DNA): TGCGCCAGCAGCTTGGGAAGGGGGAGCCAAGAGACCCAGTACTTC. Translated, it gives CASSLGRGSQETQYF.

This clone occurred once. The chain employs TRBV24-1 and TRBJ1-1; 9 bases align to TRBD1. CDR1 and CDR2 (germline): KGHDR, SFDVKD. The CDR3 sequence is 15 residues long. After removal of 7 bases from V and 0 bases from J, the junction contained 5 bases not matched to a gene. The CDR3 region has the DNA TGTGCCACCAGAAGGGGACAGGGCTTGAACACTGAAGCTTTCTTT. Its translation: CATRRGQGLNTEAFF.

CDR3 nucleotide sequence: TGCAGACCTCGGGATGGCTACACCTTC. It codes for CRPRDGYTF. The V gene is TRBV20-1, the J gene TRBJ1-2; the D is unclear. The CDR3 is made up of 9 amino acids. Germline loops: CDR1 DFQATT, CDR2 SNEGSKA (reference sequence).

The chain combines TRBV2 with TRBJ2-1; 8 bases map to TRBD2. The CDR3 totals 15 residues. Germline lookup yields CDR1 SNHLY and CDR2 FYNNEI. V dropped 2 bases and J dropped 2; count of bases not matched to a gene: 2. This CDR3 reads CASSETGLAYNEQFF. CDR3 in DNA: TGTGCCAGCAGTGAAACGGGACTAGCCTACAATGAGCAGTTCTTC. The full variable domain, completed using reference TRBV2 and TRBJ2-1, is EPEVTQTPSHQVTQMGQEVILRCVPISNHLYFYWYRQILGQKVEFLVSFYNNEISEKSEIFDDQFSVERPDGSNFTLKIRSTKLEDSAMYFCASSETGLAYNEQFFGPGTRLTVL.

The chain links TRBV5-1 to TRBJ1-6; 7 nucleotides align to TRBD1. The CDR3 is 17 amino acids. The germline gives CDR1 SGHRS, CDR2 YFSETQ. Germline trimming cut 0 bases from V and 0 bases from J; bases unmatched to any gene: 3. CDR3 loop: CASSLDRGSSYNSPLHF. CDR3 bases: TGCGCCAGCAGCTTGGACAGGGGAAGCTCCTATAATTCACCCCTCCACTTT. Together with reference TRBV5-1 and TRBJ1-6, the CDR3 gives the full variable domain: KAGVTQTPRYLIKTRGQQVTLSCSPISGHRSVSWYQQTPGQGLQFLFEYFSETQRNKGNFPGRFSGRQFSNSRSEMNVSTLELGDSALYLCASSLDRGSSYNSPLHFGNGTRLTVT.

A single count supports this clone. V usage is TRBV28 and J usage is TRBJ2-5, with 7 bases fitting TRBD2. The CDR3 consists of 15 residues. Germline assignment: CDR1 MDHEN and CDR2 SYDVKM. With V trimmed by 5 bases and J by 4 bases, 10 bases remained unmatched. In DNA, the CDR3 is TGTGCCAGCAGTCCAGGGACTACAAAACCAGAGACCCAGTACTTC. It is translated as CASSPGTTKPETQYF.

The chain is built from TRBV30 and TRBJ1-1, with D uncertain. The CDR3 contains 13 residues. Germline lookup yields CDR1 GTSNPN and CDR2 SVGIG (reference sequence). Trimming pared 0 bases from V and 2 bases from J, leaving 7 bases between. The CDR3 region has the DNA TGTGCCTGGAGTGTATTAGTTAACACTGAAGCTTTCTTT. Translating it yields CAWSVLVNTEAFF.

The chain uses TRBV5-4 and TRBJ1-6; maybe TRBD1 (5 bases). Germline CDR1 and CDR2: SGHNT and YYREEE (reference sequence). The CDR3 consists of 14 residues. Trimming took off 0 bases at V and 6 bases at J, with 7 bases between the two ends. The CDR3 protein is CASSLEQGNSPLHF. The CDR3 nucleotides are TGTGCCAGCAGCTTGGAGCAGGGTAATTCACCCCTCCACTTT.

The J gene is TRBJ2-1, the V gene TRBV27, with 11 bases matching TRBD2. Per germline, CDR1 MNHEY and CDR2 SMNVEV (reference sequence). The junction had 7 bases not matched to a gene; V was cut back by 6 bases and J by 6 bases. The CDR3 totals 15 residues. The CDR3 bases are TGTGCCAGCAGCTGGGTGACTAGCGGGACCAATGAGCAGTTCTTC. It is translated as CASSWVTSGTNEQFF.

The rearrangement uses TRBV7-2 and TRBJ1-1, with no clear D. V dropped 4 bases and J dropped 1 base, with 7 bases sitting between them. The germline V gene encodes CDR1 SGHTA and CDR2 FQGNSA. This CDR3 comprises 13 residues. Here the CDR3 DNA reads TGTGCCAGCAGCTCGGTGAGGAACACTGAAGCTTTCTTT. Its protein product is CASSSVRNTEAFF.

The table lists this clone with a count of one. The chain combines TRBV6-5 with TRBJ1-1, with a weak D call TRBD1 (5 bases). V was shortened by 4 bases and J by 3 bases, with 12 bases between the two germline ends. This CDR3 is built from 14 residues. Germline V lookup: CDR1 MNHEY, CDR2 SVGAGI. The CDR3 sequence: CASSSLRGYTEAFF. The CDR3 DNA reads as TGTGCCAGCAGTTCCCTTCGGGGGTACACTGAAGCTTTCTTT.

The chain carries TRBV5-5 and TRBJ1-1; a weak D match, TRBD1 (5 bases). CDR3 length: 14 amino acids. Germline CDR1 and CDR2: SGHKS and YYEKEE (reference sequence). The V end lost 3 bases, the J end lost 1 base, and 10 bases lay between the germline ends. As DNA, the CDR3 is TGTGCCAGCAGCTGGGGCTCAGGGAACACTGAAGCTTTCTTT. Protein sequence: CASSWGSGNTEAFF. Supplemented by reference TRBV5-5 and TRBJ1-1, the full variable domain reads DAGVTQSPTHLIKTRGQQVTLRCSPISGHKSVSWYQQVLGQGPQFIFQYYEKEERGRGNFPDRFSARQFPNYSSELNVNALLLGDSALYLCASSWGSGNTEAFFGQGTRLTVV.

The chain recombines TRBV18 with TRBJ1-3; no clear D gene. Trimming left V 5 bases short and J 2 bases short, with 16 bases between. This CDR3 has 16 amino acids. Per the germline V gene, CDR1 is KGHSH and CDR2 is LQKENI. Here the CDR3 reads CASSAGKSGTGNTIYF. CDR3 coding DNA: TGTGCCAGCTCAGCCGGGAAGTCTGGGACTGGAAACACCATATATTTT.

The chain carries TRBV28 and TRBJ2-1; TRBD1 matches 8 bases. The germline CDR1 and CDR2 sequences are MDHEN and SYDVKM. CDR3 length equals 15 residues. V lost 8 bases and J lost 4; bases outside the gene matches: 10. The CDR3 protein is CASGGYRGAYNEQFF. In nucleotides, the CDR3 is TGTGCCAGCGGGGGTTACAGGGGGGCTTACAATGAGCAGTTCTTC. Full variable domain (rest looked up from reference TRBV28 and TRBJ2-1): DVKVTQSSRYLVKRTGEKVFLECVQDMDHENMFWYRQDPGLGLRLIYFSYDVKMKEKGDIPEGYSVSREKKERFSLILESASTNQTSMYLCASGGYRGAYNEQFFGPGTRLTVL.

The rearrangement links TRBV6-5 to TRBJ1-2; D uncertain. The CDR3 has 14 amino acids. V was shortened by 6 bases and J by 7 bases, with 18 bases between the two germline ends. Germline V lookup: CDR1 MNHEY, CDR2 SVGAGI. The CDR3 DNA reads as TGTGCCAGCAGCGGGGTGTTGGCAAGAGTTGGCTACACCTTC. Its translation is CASSGVLARVGYTF.

In DNA, the CDR3 is TGTGCCAGCAGTTCCTACCTACAAGAGACCCAGTACTTC. Translating it yields CASSSYLQETQYF. V gene TRBV6-2 or TRBV6-3 combines with J gene TRBJ2-5; no clear D gene. Per the germline V gene, CDR1 is MNHEY and CDR2 is SVGEGT. Trimming pared 4 bases from V and 2 bases from J, leaving 8 bases between. There are 13 residues in the CDR3.

V usage is TRBV15 and J usage is TRBJ2-7; 10 nucleotides match TRBD2. J was trimmed by 0 bases and V by 3 bases; bases with no gene match: 2. The CDR3 spans 15 residues. In germline, CDR1 is LNHNV, CDR2 YYDKDF (reference sequence). The CDR3 DNA is TGTGCCACCAGCAGTACTAGCGGGATCTCCTACGAGCAGTACTTC. Protein product: CATSSTSGISYEQYF. Filled out from reference TRBV15 and TRBJ2-7, the complete variable domain reads DAMVIQNPRYQVTQFGKPVTLSCSQTLNHNVMYWYQQKSSQAPKLLFHYYDKDFNNEADTPDNFQSRRPNTSFCFLDIRSPGLGDTAMYLCATSSTSGISYEQYFGPGTRLTVT.

The CDR3 DNA is TGTGCCAGCAGCTTAGACTGGACTAGCGGCGGGGGGGATACGCAGTATTTT. Its protein product is CASSLDWTSGGGDTQYF. This chain connects TRBV11-3 to TRBJ2-3; 10 bases align to TRBD2. This CDR3 has 17 residues. The ends lost 0 bases at V and 6 bases at J; junction bases unmatched: 9. Germline CDR1 is SGHNT and CDR2 is YENEEA.

The rearrangement joins TRBV6-5 to TRBJ2-5; TRBD1 agrees at 10 bases. J gave up 6 bases and V 2 bases, and 9 bases lay outside the gene matches. There are 16 residues in the CDR3. Germline lookup yields CDR1 MNHEY and CDR2 SVGAGI. DNA of the CDR3: TGTGCCAGCAGTTACCTGGACAGGGGGTGGGTTAAGACCCAGTACTTC. The encoded protein is CASSYLDRGWVKTQYF.

The V and J genes are TRBV28 and TRBJ1-3; D remains unclear. Per the germline V gene, CDR1 is MDHEN and CDR2 is SYDVKM. V lost 5 bases and J 5 bases, leaving 4 bases between the germline ends. The CDR3 is 11 amino acids. As DNA, the CDR3 is TGTGCCAGCAGTGCTAGAAACACCATATATTTT. This gives the protein CASSARNTIYF.

Comment on this clone: Other DNA sequences from this sample encode an identical CDR3 as well. The V call is TRBV12-3 or TRBV12-4, the J call TRBJ1-5, with a tentative D call TRBD1 (5 bases). The germline V and J ends were trimmed by 6 bases and 6 bases, with 12 bases remaining between them. This CDR3 comprises 13 residues. CDR3: CASSQGLSQPQHF. Here the CDR3 DNA reads TGTGCCAGCAGCCAGGGCTTGTCTCAGCCCCAGCATTTT.

The chain links TRBV27 to TRBJ2-7, with TRBD2 identical over 7 bases. Germline V CDR1 and CDR2: MNHEY, SMNVEV (reference sequence). There are 16 residues in the CDR3. Trimming removed 2 bases from V and 4 bases from J; junction bases left unmatched: 11. As DNA, the CDR3 is TGTGCCAGCAGTTTAGACTCGAGGAGCGGGACTTACGAGCAGTACTTC. It codes for CASSLDSRSGTYEQYF.

The rearrangement joins TRBV4-1 to TRBJ1-1; TRBD1 agrees at 8 bases. With V trimmed by 3 bases and J by 4 bases, 4 bases remained unmatched. This CDR3 contains 14 residues. Looked up from germline, CDR1 is MGHRA and CDR2 is YSYEKL. This chain's CDR3 is CASSHRTGTTEAFF. The DNA of the CDR3 is TGCGCCAGCAGCCACCGGACAGGGACCACTGAAGCTTTCTTT.

The CDR3 DNA sequence: TGTGCCAGCAGCTTGGTTGGGACAGGGCTCCCTAACACTGAAGCTTTCTTT. It translates to CASSLVGTGLPNTEAFF. The chain links TRBV5-4 to TRBJ1-1, with 9 positions matching TRBD1. The CDR3 has 17 amino acids. The germline gives CDR1 SGHNT, CDR2 YYREEE (reference sequence). Trimming removed 0 bases from V and 2 bases from J; junction bases left unmatched: 8. Variable domain in full (rest from reference TRBV5-4 and TRBJ1-1): ETGVTQSPTHLIKTRGQQVTLRCSSQSGHNTVSWYQQALGQGPQFIFQYYREEENGRGNFPPRFSGLQFPNYSSELNVNALELDDSALYLCASSLVGTGLPNTEAFFGQGTRLTVV.

V usage is TRBV11-2 and J usage is TRBJ1-3; the match to TRBD1 covers 9 bases. The CDR3 has 16 residues. The V gene's germline CDR1 is SGHAT and CDR2 FQNNGV. V gave up 1 base and J gave up 1 base; unmatched junction bases: 2. CDR3 loop: CASSLGDRVSGNTIYF. The CDR3 DNA follows: TGTGCCAGCAGCTTAGGGGACAGGGTATCTGGAAACACCATATATTTT.